One sample yielded the 4 T cell receptor beta chains listed below, sequenced in a study of T cell changes during pregnancy in multiple sclerosis. Measured with immunoSEQ multiplex PCR; TCRdb has only the in-frame clones, and not every one. This sample has around 39,000 clones, with roughly 88% found just once. Sequenced material: CD4+ T cells from peripheral blood mononuclear cells, taken before pregnancy. The receptor source for this set is a female donor with multiple sclerosis, enrolled in a pregnancy study.

The V call is TRBV4-1, the J call TRBJ2-7; a weak D match, TRBD1 (5 bases). V lost 4 bases to trimming and J lost 0 bases, with 13 bases between them. In germline, CDR1 is MGHRA, CDR2 YSYEKL. The CDR3 runs 15 residues. CDR3 sequence reads: CASSPPGASSYEQYF. CDR3 nucleotide sequence: TGCGCCAGCAGCCCCCCTGGGGCGAGCTCCTACGAGCAGTACTTC.

A single count supports this clone. This chain connects TRBV5-1 to TRBJ1-1; possibly TRBD1 for D (5 bases). V lost 5 bases to trimming and J lost 2 bases, with 13 bases between them. The germline V gene encodes CDR1 SGHRS and CDR2 YFSETQ. This CDR3 has 14 residues. The CDR3 here is CASRFNGANTEAFF. CDR3 in DNA: TGCGCCAGCAGATTCAATGGGGCCAACACTGAAGCTTTCTTT.

The chain recombines TRBV7-2 with TRBJ1-2, with D unclear. From germline, CDR1 is SGHTA and CDR2 FQGNSA. Trimming took 5 bases from V and 2 from J, leaving 9 bases between them. The CDR3 is made up of 13 amino acids. In DNA form, the CDR3 reads TGTGCCAGCAGCCCTCACAAAAACTATGGCTACACCTTC. Protein: CASSPHKNYGYTF.

V usage is TRBV9 and J usage is TRBJ2-7; 9 bases are a match to TRBD2. Germline V gives CDR1 SGDLS, CDR2 YYNGEE. The CDR3 runs 15 residues. V shed 0 bases and J 5 bases; nucleotides not matched to a gene: 6. The CDR3 coding sequence is TGTGCCAGCAGCGTAGGATGGGGACTAGCTGACGAGCAGTACTTC. Its protein product is CASSVGWGLADEQYF.